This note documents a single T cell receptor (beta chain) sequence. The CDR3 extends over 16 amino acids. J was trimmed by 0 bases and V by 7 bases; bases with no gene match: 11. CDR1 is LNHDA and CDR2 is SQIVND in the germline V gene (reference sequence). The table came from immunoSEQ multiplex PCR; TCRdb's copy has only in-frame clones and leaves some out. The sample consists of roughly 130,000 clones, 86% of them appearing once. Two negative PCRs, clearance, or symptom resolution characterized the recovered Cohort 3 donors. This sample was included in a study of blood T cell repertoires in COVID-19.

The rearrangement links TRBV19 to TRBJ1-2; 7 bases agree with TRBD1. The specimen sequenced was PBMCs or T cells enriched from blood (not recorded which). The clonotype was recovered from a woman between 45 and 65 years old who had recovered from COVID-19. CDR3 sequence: CASKRAAGGANYGYTF. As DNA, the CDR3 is TGTGCCAGTAAGCGAGCTGCAGGGGGAGCTAACTATGGCTACACCTTC.